Described below is a single TCR beta chain sequence and its context. Unmatched junction bases numbered 7, after V lost 4 bases and J lost 4 bases. The germline gives CDR1 SGHRS, CDR2 YFSETQ. CDR3 length equals 15 residues. Primers for the PCR totalled 60 Vbeta and 13 Jbeta. Sequenced by immunoSEQ multiplex PCR; TCRdb stores in-frame clones only, minus some. Of 100,000 to 150,000 clones listed, about 82% are singletons. These data are taken from a study of cytomegalovirus exposure and HLA in healthy donors. The source is a man aged 45-65 years in good health and CMV-seronegative. Sequenced sample: PBMCs. The chain combines TRBV5-1 with TRBJ1-2; 10 bases line up with TRBD1. The CDR3: CASSLGQGVSYGYTF. In DNA, the CDR3 is TGCGCCAGCAGCCTCGGACAGGGGGTATCCTATGGCTACACCTTC. The full variable domain, its missing parts supplied by reference TRBV5-1 and TRBJ1-2, is KAGVTQTPRYLIKTRGQQVTLSCSPISGHRSVSWYQQTPGQGLQFLFEYFSETQRNKGNFPGRFSGRQFSNSRSEMNVSTLELGDSALYLCASSLGQGVSYGYTFGSGTRLTVV.